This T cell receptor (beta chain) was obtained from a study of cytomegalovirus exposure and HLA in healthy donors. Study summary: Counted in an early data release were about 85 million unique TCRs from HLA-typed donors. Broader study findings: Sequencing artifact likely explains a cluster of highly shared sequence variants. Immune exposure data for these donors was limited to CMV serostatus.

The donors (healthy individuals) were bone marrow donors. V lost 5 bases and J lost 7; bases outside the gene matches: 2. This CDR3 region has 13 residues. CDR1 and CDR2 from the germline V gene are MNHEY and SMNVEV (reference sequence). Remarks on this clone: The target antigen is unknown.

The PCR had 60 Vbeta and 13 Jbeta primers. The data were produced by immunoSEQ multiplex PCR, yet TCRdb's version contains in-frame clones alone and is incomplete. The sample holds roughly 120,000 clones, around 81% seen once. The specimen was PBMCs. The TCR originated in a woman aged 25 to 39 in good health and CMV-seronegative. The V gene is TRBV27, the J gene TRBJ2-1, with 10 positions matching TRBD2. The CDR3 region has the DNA TGTGCCAGCAGTCGGGGACTAGCGAATGAGCAGTTCTTC. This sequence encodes CASSRGLANEQFF.